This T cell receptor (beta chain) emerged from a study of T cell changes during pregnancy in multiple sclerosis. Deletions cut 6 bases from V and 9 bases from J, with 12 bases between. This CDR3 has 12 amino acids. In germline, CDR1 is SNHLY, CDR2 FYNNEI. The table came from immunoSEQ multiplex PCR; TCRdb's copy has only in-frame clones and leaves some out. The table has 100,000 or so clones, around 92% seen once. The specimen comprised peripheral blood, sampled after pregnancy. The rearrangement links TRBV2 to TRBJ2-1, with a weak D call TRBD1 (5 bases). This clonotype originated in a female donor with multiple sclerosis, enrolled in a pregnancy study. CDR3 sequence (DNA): TGTGCCAGCAGAGCAGGGCCCGGTGAGCAGTTCTTC. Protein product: CASRAGPGEQFF.